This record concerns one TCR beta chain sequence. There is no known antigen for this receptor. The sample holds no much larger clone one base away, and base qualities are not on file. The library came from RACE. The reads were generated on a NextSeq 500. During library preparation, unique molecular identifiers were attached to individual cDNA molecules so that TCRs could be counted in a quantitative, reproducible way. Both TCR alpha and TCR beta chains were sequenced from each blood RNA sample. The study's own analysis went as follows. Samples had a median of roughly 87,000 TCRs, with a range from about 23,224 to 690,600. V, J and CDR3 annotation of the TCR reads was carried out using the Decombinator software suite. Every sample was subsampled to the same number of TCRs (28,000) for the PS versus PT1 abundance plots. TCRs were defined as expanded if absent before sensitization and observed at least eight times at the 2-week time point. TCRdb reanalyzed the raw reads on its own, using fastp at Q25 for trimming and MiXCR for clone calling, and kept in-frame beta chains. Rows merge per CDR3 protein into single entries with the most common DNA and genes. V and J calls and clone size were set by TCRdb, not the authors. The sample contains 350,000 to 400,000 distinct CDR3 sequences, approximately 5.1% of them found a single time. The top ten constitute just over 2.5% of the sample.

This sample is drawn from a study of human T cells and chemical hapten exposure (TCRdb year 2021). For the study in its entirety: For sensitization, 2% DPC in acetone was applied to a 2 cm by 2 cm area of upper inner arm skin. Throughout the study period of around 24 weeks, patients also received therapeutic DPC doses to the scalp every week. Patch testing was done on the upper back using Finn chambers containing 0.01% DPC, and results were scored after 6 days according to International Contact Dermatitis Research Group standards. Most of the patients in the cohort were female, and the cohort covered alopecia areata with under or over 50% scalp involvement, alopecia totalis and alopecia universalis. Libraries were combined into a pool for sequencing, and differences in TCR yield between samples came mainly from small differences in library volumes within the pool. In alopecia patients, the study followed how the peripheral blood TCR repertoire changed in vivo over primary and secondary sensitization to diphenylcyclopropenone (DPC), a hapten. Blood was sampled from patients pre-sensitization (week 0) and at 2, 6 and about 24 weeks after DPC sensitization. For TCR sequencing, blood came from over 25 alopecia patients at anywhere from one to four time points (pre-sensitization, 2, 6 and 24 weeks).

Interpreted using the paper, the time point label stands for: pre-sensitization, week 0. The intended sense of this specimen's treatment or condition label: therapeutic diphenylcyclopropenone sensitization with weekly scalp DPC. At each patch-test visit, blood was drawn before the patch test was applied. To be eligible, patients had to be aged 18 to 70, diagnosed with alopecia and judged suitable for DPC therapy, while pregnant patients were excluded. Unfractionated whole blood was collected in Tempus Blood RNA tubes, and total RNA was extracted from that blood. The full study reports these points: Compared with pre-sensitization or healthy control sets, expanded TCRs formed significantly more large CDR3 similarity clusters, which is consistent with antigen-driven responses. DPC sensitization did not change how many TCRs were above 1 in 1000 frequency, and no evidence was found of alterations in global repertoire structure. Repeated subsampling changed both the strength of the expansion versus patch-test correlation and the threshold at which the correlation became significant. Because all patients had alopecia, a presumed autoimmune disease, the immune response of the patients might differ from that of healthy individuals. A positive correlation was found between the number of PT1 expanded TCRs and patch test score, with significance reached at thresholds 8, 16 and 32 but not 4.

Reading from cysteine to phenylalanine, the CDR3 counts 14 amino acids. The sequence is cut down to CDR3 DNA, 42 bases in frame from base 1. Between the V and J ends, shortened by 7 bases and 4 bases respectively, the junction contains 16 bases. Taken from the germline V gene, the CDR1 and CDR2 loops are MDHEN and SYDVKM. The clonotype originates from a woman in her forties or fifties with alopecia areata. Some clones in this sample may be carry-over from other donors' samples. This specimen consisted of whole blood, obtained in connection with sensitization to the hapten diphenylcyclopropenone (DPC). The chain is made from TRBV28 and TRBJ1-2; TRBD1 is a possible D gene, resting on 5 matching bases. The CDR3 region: CASTVPGIGYGYTF. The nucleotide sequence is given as TGTGCCAGCACCGTCCCAGGGATCGGCTATGGCTACACCTTC.